Shown below are 17 T cell receptor beta chains from a single sample sequenced in a study of PD-L1 blockade in urothelial cancer. Measured with immunoSEQ multiplex PCR; TCRdb has only the in-frame clones, and not every one. The sample lists tens of thousands of clones, roughly 87% occurring once. The specimen was PBMCs, collected around atezolizumab (anti-PD-L1) treatment. All receptors derive from a man between 65 and 79 years old with urothelial cancer.

The J gene is TRBJ2-3, the V gene TRBV25-1, with D tentatively TRBD2 (5 bases). Per the germline V gene, CDR1 is MGHDK and CDR2 is SYGVNS. The CDR3 has 15 residues. With 5 bases removed from V and 2 bases from J, the gap between germline ends came to 14 bases. For the CDR3, the DNA is TGTGCCAGCAGTATGGGCGGAGGTATCACAGATACGCAGTATTTT. Translating gives CASSMGGGITDTQYF.

A single count supports this clone. The V call is TRBV5-1, the J call TRBJ2-7; 9 bases fit TRBD1. The CDR3 runs to 16 residues. From germline, CDR1 is SGHRS and CDR2 YFSETQ. With V trimmed by 4 bases and J by 0 bases, 8 bases remained unmatched. The CDR3 region is CASSGTGTGSSYEQYF. In DNA, the CDR3 is TGCGCCAGCAGCGGAACCGGGACAGGGAGCTCCTACGAGCAGTACTTC.

The chain uses TRBV5-1 and TRBJ2-1; 9 bases line up with TRBD2. There are 16 residues in the CDR3. With 4 bases clipped from V and 0 bases from J, the junction kept 5 bases outside the gene matches. The V gene's germline CDR1 is SGHRS and CDR2 YFSETQ. DNA for the CDR3: TGCGCCAGCAGCATTCGACTAGCGGACTCCTACAATGAGCAGTTCTTC. It specifies CASSIRLADSYNEQFF.

The chain is built from TRBV30 and TRBJ2-5; perhaps TRBD2 as D (6 bases). The CDR3 spans 16 residues. Germline V gene sequence: CDR1 GTSNPN, CDR2 SVGIG (reference sequence). V was shortened by 4 bases and J by 5 bases, with 23 bases between the two germline ends. Here the CDR3 reads CAWKPGRGTSWETQYF. The CDR3 DNA reads TGTGCCTGGAAGCCCGGGAGAGGCACGTCGTGGGAGACCCAGTACTTC. The full variable domain, in which reference TRBV30 and TRBJ2-5 provide the parts outside the CDR3, is SQTIHQWPATLVQPVGSPLSLECTVEGTSNPNLYWYRQAAGRGLQLLFYSVGIGQISSEVPQNLSASRPQDRQFILSSKKLLLSDSGFYLCAWKPGRGTSWETQYFGPGTRLLVL.

The V and J genes are TRBV7-9 and TRBJ2-1, with 7 bases fitting TRBD2. Trimming at V came to 8 bases and at J to 4 bases, leaving 11 bases not matched to a gene. Germline CDR1 reads SEHNR; CDR2 reads FQNEAQ (reference sequence). This CDR3 has 15 amino acids. CDR3: CASLSLASTYNEQFF. CDR3 sequence (DNA): TGTGCCAGCCTATCACTAGCGAGCACTTACAATGAGCAGTTCTTC.

The V and J genes are TRBV10-1 and TRBJ2-1; D possibly corresponds to TRBD2 (6 bases). Trimming pared 3 bases from V and 10 bases from J, leaving 16 bases between. Germline V gene data show CDR1 as WNHNN and CDR2 as SYGVQD (reference sequence). CDR3 length: 14 amino acids. As DNA, the CDR3 is TGCGCCAGCAGTGATCCGGGGGTCCCTCGGGAGCAGTTCTTC. This encodes CASSDPGVPREQFF.

The V gene is TRBV2, the J gene TRBJ1-5; possible D gene TRBD1, 6 bases. The CDR3 consists of 14 residues. Trimming pared 6 bases from V and 7 bases from J, leaving 16 bases between. Germline V CDR1 and CDR2: SNHLY, FYNNEI. CDR3 nucleotide sequence: TGTGCCAGCAGCATACAGGGTTTCGGGCAGCCCCAGCATTTT. Translation: CASSIQGFGQPQHF.

The chain carries TRBV14 and TRBJ1-1; D is unresolved. Germline V lookup: CDR1 SGHDN, CDR2 FVKESK. V lost 4 bases to trimming and J lost 10 bases, with 13 bases between them. This CDR3 contains 12 residues. The CDR3 loop is CASSPVWAGAFF. In DNA, the CDR3 is TGTGCCAGCAGCCCGGTTTGGGCTGGAGCTTTCTTT.

CDR3 protein: CASSSGGRNIQYF. The CDR3 nucleotides read TGTGCCAGCAGCTCAGGGGGGAGAAACATTCAGTACTTC. The V and J genes are TRBV11-2 and TRBJ2-4, with TRBD1 as a possible D gene (7 bases). The CDR3 contains 13 residues. The germline V gene has CDR1 SGHAT and CDR2 FQNNGV. The V end lost 4 bases, the J end lost 6 bases, and 10 bases lay between the germline ends.

V is TRBV6-5 and J is TRBJ1-3; no clear D gene. The germline V gene encodes CDR1 MNHEY and CDR2 SVGAGI. Trimming cost V 6 bases and J 4 bases, with 16 bases left between them. The CDR3 spans 15 residues. CDR3: CASSYNRGSGNTIYF. The DNA of the CDR3 is TGTGCCAGCAGCTATAACCGAGGCTCCGGAAACACCATATATTTT.

V and J are TRBV19 and TRBJ1-5; D uncertain. The V gene lost 5 bases and the J gene lost 2 bases, with 10 bases spanning the gap. The CDR3 loop spans 14 amino acids. The germline V gene has CDR1 LNHDA and CDR2 SQIVND (reference sequence). The CDR3 DNA sequence: TGTGCCAGTAGTGCGGGTGGAGGCAATCAGCCCCAGCATTTT. This encodes CASSAGGGNQPQHF.

The V and J genes are TRBV5-8 and TRBJ2-2; TRBD2 matches at 9 bases. CDR3 length equals 18 residues. V was clipped by 0 bases and J by 0 bases; unmatched bases: 6. Germline lookup yields CDR1 SGHTS and CDR2 YDEGEE. CDR3 bases: TGTGCCAGCAGCTTGGGGGGACTAGCCTATACGAACACCGGGGAGCTGTTTTTT. Protein: CASSLGGLAYTNTGELFF.

The V call is TRBV2, the J call TRBJ2-5; D not certain. Germline V gene sequence: CDR1 SNHLY, CDR2 FYNNEI. V shed 8 bases and J shed 4 bases, with 14 bases lying between them. CDR3 size: 13 residues. The CDR3 loop is CASSLGPGETQYF. The CDR3 DNA sequence: TGTGCCAGCTCCCTCGGTCCGGGAGAGACCCAGTACTTC.

The chain recombines TRBV27 with TRBJ2-2; maybe TRBD2 (6 bases). V gave up 5 bases and J gave up 0 bases, with 10 bases separating them. This CDR3 spans 15 amino acids. CDR1 and CDR2 (germline): MNHEY, SMNVEV (reference sequence). The CDR3 DNA reads as TGTGCCAGCAGTGCGACTAGTGCGAACACCGGGGAGCTGTTTTTT. This sequence encodes CASSATSANTGELFF.

The chain uses TRBV5-1 and TRBJ2-5, with 9 bases identical to TRBD1. V shed 3 bases, J shed 5 bases, and the junction held 5 bases outside the gene matches. CDR3 length equals 14 residues. Germline lookup yields CDR1 SGHRS and CDR2 YFSETQ. In DNA, the CDR3 is TGCGCCAGCAGCTGGGGACAGGGTAGGGAGACCCAGTACTTC. Translated, it gives CASSWGQGRETQYF.

The J gene is TRBJ2-3, the V gene TRBV4-2; 9 nucleotides align to TRBD2. The germline V gene has CDR1 LGHNA and CDR2 YNFKEQ. The CDR3 contains 16 residues. Trimming cost V 4 bases and J 5 bases; bases outside gene matches: 10. The CDR3 region is CASSLKAAGGGDTQYF. The CDR3 coding sequence is TGTGCCAGCAGCCTAAAAGCCGCGGGAGGGGGAGATACGCAGTATTTT.

The chain carries TRBV10-1 and TRBJ2-3; D is ambiguous. Trimming took 0 bases from V and 5 from J, leaving 6 bases between them. The CDR3 has 13 residues. Germline-derived CDR1 and CDR2 are WNHNN and SYGVQD (reference sequence). CDR3 protein: CASSESTIDTQYF. The CDR3 region has the DNA TGCGCCAGCAGTGAGTCGACAATAGATACGCAGTATTTT.